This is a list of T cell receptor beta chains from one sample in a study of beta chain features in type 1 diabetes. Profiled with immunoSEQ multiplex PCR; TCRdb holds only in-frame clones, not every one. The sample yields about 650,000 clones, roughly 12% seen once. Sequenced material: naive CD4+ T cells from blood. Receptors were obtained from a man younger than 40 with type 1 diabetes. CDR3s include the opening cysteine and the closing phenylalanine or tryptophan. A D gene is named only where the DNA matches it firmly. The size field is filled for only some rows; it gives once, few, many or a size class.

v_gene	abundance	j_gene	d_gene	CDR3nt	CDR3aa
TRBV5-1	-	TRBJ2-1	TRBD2	TGCGCCAGCAGCTTGGCTAGCGGGGCCAGCTCCTACAATGAGCAGTTCTTC	CASSLASGASSYNEQFF
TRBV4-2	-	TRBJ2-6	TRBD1	TGTGCCAGCAGCCAAGAAACAGGGGTTTCTGGGGCCAACGTCCTGACTTTC	CASSQETGVSGANVLTF
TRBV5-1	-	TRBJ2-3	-	TGCGCCAGCAGCGAGGCCGGGATTTCTAGCACAGATACGCAGTATTTT	CASSEAGISSTDTQYF
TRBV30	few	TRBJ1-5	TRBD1	TGTGCCTGGAGTGTATCTTGGGACAGTCCTAAGCCCCAGCATTTT	CAWSVSWDSPKPQHF
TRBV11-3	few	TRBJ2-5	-	TGTGCCAGCAGCTCGGGGCTCCCAGAGACCCAGTACTTC	CASSSGLPETQYF
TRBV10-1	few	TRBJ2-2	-	TGCGCCAGCAGTGTCGGCGTCTGGTCCGGGGAGCTGTTTTTT	CASSVGVWSGELFF
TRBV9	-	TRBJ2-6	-	TGTGCCAGCAGCGTAGTCGGCTCTGGGGCCAACGTCCTGACTTTC	CASSVVGSGANVLTF
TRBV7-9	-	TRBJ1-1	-	TGTGCCAGCAGCTCCCTCGTGAACACTGAAGCTTTCTTT	CASSSLVNTEAFF
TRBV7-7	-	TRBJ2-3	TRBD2	TGTGCCAGCAGCTTGGGGACTAGTGCAGATACGCAGTATTTT	CASSLGTSADTQYF
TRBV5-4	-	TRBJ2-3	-	TGTGCCAGCAGCTTGGACCTCACAGATACGCAGTATTTT	CASSLDLTDTQYF
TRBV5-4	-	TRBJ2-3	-	TGTGCCAGCAGCTTTAAAGGGTTTGCCACAGATACGCAGTATTTT	CASSFKGFATDTQYF
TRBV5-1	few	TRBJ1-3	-	TGCGCCAGCAGCTTGCCCTCTGGAAACACCATATATTTT	CASSLPSGNTIYF
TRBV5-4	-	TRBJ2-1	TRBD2	TGTGCCAGCAGCTTGCGACTAGCGGGCTGGAATGAGCAGTTCTTC	CASSLRLAGWNEQFF
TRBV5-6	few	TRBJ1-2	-	TGTGCCAGCAGCTTGGTGTCCACGAATGGCTACACCTTC	CASSLVSTNGYTF
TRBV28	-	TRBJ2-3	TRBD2	TGTGCCAGCAGTTTACTGGCGGGGGGTACAGATACGCAGTATTTT	CASSLLAGGTDTQYF
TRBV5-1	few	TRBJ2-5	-	TGCGCCAGCAGAGACTCCCAAGAGACCCAGTACTTC	CASRDSQETQYF
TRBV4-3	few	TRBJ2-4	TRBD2	TGCGCCAGCAGCCAAGGGACTAGCGGAAAAAACATTCAGTACTTC	CASSQGTSGKNIQYF
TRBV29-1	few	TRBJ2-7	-	TGCAGCGGCCTAGAGGACTACGAGCAGTACTTC	CSGLEDYEQYF
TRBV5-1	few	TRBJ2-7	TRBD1	TGCGCCAGCAGCCGGGACAGAGACTACGAGCAGTACTTC	CASSRDRDYEQYF
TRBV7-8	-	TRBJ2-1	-	TGTGCCAGCAGTTTAAGCTATGAGCAGTTCTTC	CASSLSYEQFF
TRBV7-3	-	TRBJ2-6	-	TGTGCCAGCAGCTTAATAGGACGGGTTAGGGATTCTGGGGCCAACGTCCTGACTTTC	CASSLIGRVRDSGANVLTF
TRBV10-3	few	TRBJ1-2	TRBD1	TGTGCCATCAGTGAGCGGACAGGGGACTATGGCTACACCTTC	CAISERTGDYGYTF
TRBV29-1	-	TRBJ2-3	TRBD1	TGCAGCGTTGGGGGGCGACAGGGGTACCGCACAGATACGCAGTATTTT	CSVGGRQGYRTDTQYF
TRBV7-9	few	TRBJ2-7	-	TGTGCCAGCAGCTTAGACTTGAACCCCTACGAGCAGTACTTC	CASSLDLNPYEQYF
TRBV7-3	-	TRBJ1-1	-	TGTGCCAGCAGCTTACAGGGAGGGTTTGAAACTTTCTTT	CASSLQGGFETFF
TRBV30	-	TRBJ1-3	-	TGTGCCTGGAGTGTACTTCTCGGTACTGCTGGAAACACCATATATTTT	CAWSVLLGTAGNTIYF
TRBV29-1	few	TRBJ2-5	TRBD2	TGCAGCGTCGAAAAAGGGACTAGCATCCCAGAGACCCAGTACTTC	CSVEKGTSIPETQYF
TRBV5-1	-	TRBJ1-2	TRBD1	TGCGCCAGCAGCTGGGACAGGGGGCGCGATGGCTACACCTTC	CASSWDRGRDGYTF